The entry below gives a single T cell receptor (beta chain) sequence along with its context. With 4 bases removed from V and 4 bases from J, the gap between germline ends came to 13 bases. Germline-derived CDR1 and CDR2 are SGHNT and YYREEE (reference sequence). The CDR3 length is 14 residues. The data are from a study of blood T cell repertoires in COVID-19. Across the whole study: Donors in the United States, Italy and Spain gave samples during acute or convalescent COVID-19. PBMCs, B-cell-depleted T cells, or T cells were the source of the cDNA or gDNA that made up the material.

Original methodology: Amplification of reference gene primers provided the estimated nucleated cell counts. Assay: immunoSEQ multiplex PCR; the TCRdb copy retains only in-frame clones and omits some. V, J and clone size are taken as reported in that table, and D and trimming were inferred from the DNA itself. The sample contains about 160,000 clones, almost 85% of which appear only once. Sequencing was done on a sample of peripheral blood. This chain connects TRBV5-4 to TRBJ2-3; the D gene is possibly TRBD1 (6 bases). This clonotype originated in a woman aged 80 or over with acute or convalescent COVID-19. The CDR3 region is CASSKKQGADTQYF. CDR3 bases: TGTGCCAGCAGCAAGAAACAGGGAGCAGATACGCAGTATTTT.